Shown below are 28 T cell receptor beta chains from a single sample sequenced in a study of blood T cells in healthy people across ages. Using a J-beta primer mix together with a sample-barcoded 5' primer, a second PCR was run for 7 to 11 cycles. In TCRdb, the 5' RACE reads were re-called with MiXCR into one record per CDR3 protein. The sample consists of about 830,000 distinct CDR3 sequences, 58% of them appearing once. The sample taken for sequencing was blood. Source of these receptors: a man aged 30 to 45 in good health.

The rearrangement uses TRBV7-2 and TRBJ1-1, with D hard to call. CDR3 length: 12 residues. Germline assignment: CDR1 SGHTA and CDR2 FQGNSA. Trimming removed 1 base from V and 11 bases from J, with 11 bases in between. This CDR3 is CASSLDTNTAFF. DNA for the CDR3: TGTGCCAGCAGCTTAGATACAAATACTGCTTTCTTT.

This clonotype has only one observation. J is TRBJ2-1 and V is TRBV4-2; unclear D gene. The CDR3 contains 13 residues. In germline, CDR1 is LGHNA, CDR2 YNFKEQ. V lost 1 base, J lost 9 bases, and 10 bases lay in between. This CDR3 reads CASSQVQNREQFF. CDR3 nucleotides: TGTGCCAGCAGCCAAGTCCAGAATCGTGAGCAGTTCTTC.

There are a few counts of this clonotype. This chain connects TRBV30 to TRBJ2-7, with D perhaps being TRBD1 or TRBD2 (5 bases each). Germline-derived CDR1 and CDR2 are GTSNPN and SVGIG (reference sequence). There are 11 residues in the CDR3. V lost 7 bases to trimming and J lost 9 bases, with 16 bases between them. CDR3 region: CAYQRTGTQYF. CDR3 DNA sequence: TGTGCCTACCAAAGGACGGGGACGCAGTACTTC.

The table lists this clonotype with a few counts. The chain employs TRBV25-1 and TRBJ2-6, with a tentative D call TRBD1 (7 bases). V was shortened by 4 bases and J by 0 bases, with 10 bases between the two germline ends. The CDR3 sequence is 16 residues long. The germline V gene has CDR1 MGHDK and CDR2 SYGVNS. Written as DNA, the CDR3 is TGTGCCAGCAGTGCAGGGGGGACCTCTGGGGCCAACGTCCTGACTTTC. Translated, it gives CASSAGGTSGANVLTF.

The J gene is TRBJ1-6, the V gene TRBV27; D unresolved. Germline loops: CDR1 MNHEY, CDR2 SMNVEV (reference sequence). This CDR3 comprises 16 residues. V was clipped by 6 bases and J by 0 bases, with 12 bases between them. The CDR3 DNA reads TGTGCCAGCAGCGTAGGCGATAGCTCCTATAATTCACCCCTCCACTTT. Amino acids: CASSVGDSSYNSPLHF.

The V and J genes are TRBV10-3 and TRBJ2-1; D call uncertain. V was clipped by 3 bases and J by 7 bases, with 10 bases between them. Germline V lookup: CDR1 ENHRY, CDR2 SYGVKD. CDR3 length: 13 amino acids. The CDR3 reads CAISDTTGNEQFF. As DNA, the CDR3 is TGTGCCATCAGTGATACGACGGGTAATGAGCAGTTCTTC.

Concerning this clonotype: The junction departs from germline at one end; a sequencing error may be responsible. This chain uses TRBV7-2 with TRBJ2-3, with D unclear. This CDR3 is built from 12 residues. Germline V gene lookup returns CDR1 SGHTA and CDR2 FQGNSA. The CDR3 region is CAGSLYSDTQYF. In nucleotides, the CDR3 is TGTGCCGGCAGCTTATACTCAGATACGCAGTATTTT.

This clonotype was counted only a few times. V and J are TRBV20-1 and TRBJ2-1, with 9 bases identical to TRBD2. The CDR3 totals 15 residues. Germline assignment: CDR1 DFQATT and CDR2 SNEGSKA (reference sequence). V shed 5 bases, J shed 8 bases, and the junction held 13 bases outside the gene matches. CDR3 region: CSASSMWVAGDEQFF. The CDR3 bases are TGCAGTGCTTCAAGTATGTGGGTAGCGGGAGATGAGCAGTTCTTC.

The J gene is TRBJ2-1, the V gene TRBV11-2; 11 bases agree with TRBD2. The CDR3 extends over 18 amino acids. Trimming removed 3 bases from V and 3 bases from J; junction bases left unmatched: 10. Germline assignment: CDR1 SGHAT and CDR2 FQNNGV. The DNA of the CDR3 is TGTGCCAGCAGCTTGCGAGGGTTTGGGACTAGCGGCTACAATGAGCAGTTCTTC. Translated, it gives CASSLRGFGTSGYNEQFF.

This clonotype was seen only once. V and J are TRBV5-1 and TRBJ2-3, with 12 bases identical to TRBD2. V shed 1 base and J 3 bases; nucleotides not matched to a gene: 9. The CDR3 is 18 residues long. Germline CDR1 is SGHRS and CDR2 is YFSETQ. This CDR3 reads CASSLRSSGGARTDTQYF. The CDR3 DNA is TGCGCCAGCAGCTTGAGGTCTAGCGGGGGGGCCCGGACAGATACGCAGTATTTT.

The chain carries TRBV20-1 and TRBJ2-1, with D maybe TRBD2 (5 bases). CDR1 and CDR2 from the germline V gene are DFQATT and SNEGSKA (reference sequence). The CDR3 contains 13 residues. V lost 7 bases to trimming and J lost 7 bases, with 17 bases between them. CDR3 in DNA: TGCAGTGTTGAGCCCGGGTGGAGGAATGAGCAGTTCTTC. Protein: CSVEPGWRNEQFF.

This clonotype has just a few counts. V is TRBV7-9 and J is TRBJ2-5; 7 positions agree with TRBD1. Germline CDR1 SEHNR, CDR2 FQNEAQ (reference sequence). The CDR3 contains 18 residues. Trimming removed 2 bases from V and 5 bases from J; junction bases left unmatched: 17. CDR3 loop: CASSLPGHSGTGDETQYF. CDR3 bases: TGTGCCAGCAGCTTACCGGGACATTCTGGAACAGGGGATGAGACCCAGTACTTC.

The CDR3 DNA sequence: TGTGCCAGCAGTTACTCGCGGCAGGGGTTGGAGAATGAGCAGTTCTTC. This sequence encodes CASSYSRQGLENEQFF. The chain uses TRBV6-6 and TRBJ2-1, with a weak D call TRBD1 (6 bases). The CDR3 length is 16 residues. Germline CDR1 MNHNY, CDR2 SVGAGI (reference sequence). V was clipped by 0 bases and J by 7 bases, with 16 bases between them.

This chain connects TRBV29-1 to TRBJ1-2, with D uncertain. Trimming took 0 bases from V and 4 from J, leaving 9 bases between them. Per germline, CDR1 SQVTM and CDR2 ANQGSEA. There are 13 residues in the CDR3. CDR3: CSVEEKDIYGYTF. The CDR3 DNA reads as TGCAGCGTTGAAGAAAAGGATATCTATGGCTACACCTTC.

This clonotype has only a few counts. CDR3 sequence: CAISESQDYGYTF. DNA for the CDR3: TGTGCCATCAGTGAGTCCCAGGATTATGGCTACACCTTC. This chain uses TRBV10-3 with TRBJ1-2; D is undetermined. Between the trimmed V and J ends, which lost 0 bases and 5 bases, there was a span of 7 bases. The CDR3 extends over 13 amino acids. CDR1 and CDR2 from the germline V gene are ENHRY and SYGVKD.

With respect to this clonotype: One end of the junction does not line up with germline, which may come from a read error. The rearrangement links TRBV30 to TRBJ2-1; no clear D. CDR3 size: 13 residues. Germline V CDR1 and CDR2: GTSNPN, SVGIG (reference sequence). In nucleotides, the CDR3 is TGTGCCTGGAGTGCCGGAAGTCTAAATGGGCAGTTCTTC. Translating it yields CAWSAGSLNGQFF.

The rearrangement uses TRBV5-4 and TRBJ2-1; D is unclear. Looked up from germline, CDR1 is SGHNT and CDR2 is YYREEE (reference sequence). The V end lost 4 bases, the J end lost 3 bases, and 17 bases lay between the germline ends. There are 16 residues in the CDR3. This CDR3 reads CASSQRSGAGYNEQFF. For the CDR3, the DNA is TGTGCCAGCAGCCAACGTTCAGGAGCCGGCTACAATGAGCAGTTCTTC.

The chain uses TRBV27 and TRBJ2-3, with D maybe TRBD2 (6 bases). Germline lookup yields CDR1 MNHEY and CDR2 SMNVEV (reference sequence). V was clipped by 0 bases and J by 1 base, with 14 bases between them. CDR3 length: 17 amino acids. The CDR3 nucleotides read TGTGCCAGCAGTTTATCCTGGGGGGAGTGGGGCACAGATACGCAGTATTTT. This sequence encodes CASSLSWGEWGTDTQYF.

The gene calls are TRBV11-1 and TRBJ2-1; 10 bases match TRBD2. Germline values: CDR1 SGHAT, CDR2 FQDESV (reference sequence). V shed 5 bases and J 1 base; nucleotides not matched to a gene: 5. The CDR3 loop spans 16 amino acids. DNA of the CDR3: TGTGCCAGCAGCGACCTAGCGGGAGCGTCCTACAATGAGCAGTTCTTC. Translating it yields CASSDLAGASYNEQFF.

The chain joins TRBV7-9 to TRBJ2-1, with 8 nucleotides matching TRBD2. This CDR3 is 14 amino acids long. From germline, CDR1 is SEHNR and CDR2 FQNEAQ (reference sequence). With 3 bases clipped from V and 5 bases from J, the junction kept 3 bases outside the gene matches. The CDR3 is CASSLSGGHNEQFF. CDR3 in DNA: TGTGCCAGCAGCTTGAGCGGGGGACACAATGAGCAGTTCTTC.

CDR3 nucleotide sequence: TGTGCCAGCTCACCCGAGGGGGACTATGGCTACACCTTC. Translated, it gives CASSPEGDYGYTF. This chain links TRBV18 with TRBJ1-2; perhaps TRBD1 as D (6 bases). Trimming removed 3 bases at V and 3 bases at J, with 8 bases between. Germline assignment: CDR1 KGHSH and CDR2 LQKENI. CDR3 length: 13 amino acids. The complete variable domain, with remaining parts taken from reference TRBV18 and TRBJ1-2, reads NAGVMQNPRHLVRRRGQEARLRCSPMKGHSHVYWYRQLPEEGLKFMVYLQKENIIDESGMPKERFSAEFPKEGPSILRIQQVVRGDSAAYFCASSPEGDYGYTFGSGTRLTVV.

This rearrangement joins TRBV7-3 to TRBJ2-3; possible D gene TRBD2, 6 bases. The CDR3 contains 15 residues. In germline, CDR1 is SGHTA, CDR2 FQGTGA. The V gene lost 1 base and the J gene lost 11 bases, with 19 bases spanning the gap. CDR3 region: CASSLNNPGTSGQYF. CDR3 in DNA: TGTGCCAGCAGCTTAAACAACCCGGGGACTTCGGGGCAGTATTTT.

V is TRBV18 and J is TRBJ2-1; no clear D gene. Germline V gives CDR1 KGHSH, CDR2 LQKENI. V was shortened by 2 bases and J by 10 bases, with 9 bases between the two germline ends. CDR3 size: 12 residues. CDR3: CASSPSSKEQFF. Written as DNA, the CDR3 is TGTGCCAGCTCACCAAGTTCGAAAGAGCAGTTCTTC.

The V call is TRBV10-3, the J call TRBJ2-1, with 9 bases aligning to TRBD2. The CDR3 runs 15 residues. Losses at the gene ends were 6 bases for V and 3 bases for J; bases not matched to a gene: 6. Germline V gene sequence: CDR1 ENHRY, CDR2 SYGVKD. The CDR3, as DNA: TGTGCCATCAGAAATAGCGGGGGAGGCTACAATGAGCAGTTCTTC. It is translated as CAIRNSGGGYNEQFF.

The CDR3, as DNA: TGCAGCGTTGGAGGGGTTGAAGCTGGGGCCAACGTCCTGACTTTC. Translation gives CSVGGVEAGANVLTF. The chain carries TRBV29-1 and TRBJ2-6; D may match TRBD1 or TRBD2 (5 bases each). With 4 bases removed from V and 2 bases from J, the gap between germline ends came to 12 bases. Germline V gene data show CDR1 as SQVTM and CDR2 as ANQGSEA. The CDR3 spans 15 residues.

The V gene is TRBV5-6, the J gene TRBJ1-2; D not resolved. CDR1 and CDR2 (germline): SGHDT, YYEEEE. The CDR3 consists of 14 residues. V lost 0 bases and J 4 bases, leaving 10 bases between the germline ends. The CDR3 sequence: CASSLENSLYGYTF. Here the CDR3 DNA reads TGTGCCAGCAGCTTGGAGAACAGTCTCTATGGCTACACCTTC.

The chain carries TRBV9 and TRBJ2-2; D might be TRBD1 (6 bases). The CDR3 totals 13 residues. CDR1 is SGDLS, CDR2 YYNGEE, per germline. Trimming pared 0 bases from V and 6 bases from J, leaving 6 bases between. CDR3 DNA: TGTGCCAGCAGCGTAGAGGGGGCCGGGGAGCTGTTTTTT. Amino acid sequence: CASSVEGAGELFF.

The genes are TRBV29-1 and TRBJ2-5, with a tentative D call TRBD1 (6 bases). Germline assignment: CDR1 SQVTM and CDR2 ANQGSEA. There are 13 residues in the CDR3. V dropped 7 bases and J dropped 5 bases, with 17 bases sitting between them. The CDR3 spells CSARRGTGETQYF. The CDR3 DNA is TGCAGCGCCCGTAGGGGGACGGGCGAGACCCAGTACTTC.